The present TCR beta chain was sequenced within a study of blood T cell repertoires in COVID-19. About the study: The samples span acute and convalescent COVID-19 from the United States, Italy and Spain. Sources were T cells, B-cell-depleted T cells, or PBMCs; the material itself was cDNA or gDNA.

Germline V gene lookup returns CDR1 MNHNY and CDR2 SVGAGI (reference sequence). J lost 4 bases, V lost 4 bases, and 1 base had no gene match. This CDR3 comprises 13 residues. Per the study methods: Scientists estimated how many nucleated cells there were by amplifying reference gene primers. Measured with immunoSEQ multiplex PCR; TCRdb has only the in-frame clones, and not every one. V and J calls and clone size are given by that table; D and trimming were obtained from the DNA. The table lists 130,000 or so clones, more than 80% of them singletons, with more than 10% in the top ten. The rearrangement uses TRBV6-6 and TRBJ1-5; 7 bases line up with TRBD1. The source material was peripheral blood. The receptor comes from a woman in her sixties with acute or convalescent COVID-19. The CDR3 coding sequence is TGTGCCAGCAGTTGGGACAGAAATCAGCCCCAGCATTTT. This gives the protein CASSWDRNQPQHF.